This T cell receptor (beta chain) emerged from a study of blood T cells in healthy people across ages. Study-level information: About one barcoded beta molecule was captured per two T cells (by template switching).

Primed by a sample-barcoded 5' primer and a J-beta primer mix, a second PCR proceeded for about 7 to 12 cycles. Every cDNA molecule carried a tag from a template-switch adaptor bearing 12 random nucleotides. A single record per CDR3 protein comes from TCRdb applying MiXCR to the 5' RACE reads. The sample yields around 1,500,000 distinct CDR3 sequences, 28% seen once. In germline, CDR1 is MDHEN, CDR2 SYDVKM. With 11 bases removed from V and 2 bases from J, the gap between germline ends came to 19 bases. The length of the CDR3 is 15 residues. General study results and limits: It was found that TCR beta diversity correlated strongly with the percentage of naive T cells. Older individuals had lower TCR beta diversity per million T cells (the decline was roughly linear).

A word on this clonotype: The antigen is unknown.

Sequencing was carried out using blood. The TCR was taken from a woman in her 30s in good health. The rearrangement links TRBV28 to TRBJ1-5, with D possibly being TRBD1 (5 bases). Here the CDR3 reads CASRDGEKGNQPQHF. CDR3 sequence (DNA): TGTGCCTCCAGGGATGGGGAGAAAGGCAATCAGCCCCAGCATTTT.